One and the same sample provided the 18 T cell receptor beta chains below, sequenced in a study of control samples from healthy donors and cancer patients. Some clones are missing from TCRdb's copy, which holds only in-frame ones; the method was immunoSEQ multiplex PCR. Of tens of thousands of clones in the sample, about four fifths were seen once. Sequencing was done on a sample of PBMCs. The receptor source for this set is a man between 65 and 85 years old with lung cancer.

The J gene is TRBJ1-2, the V gene TRBV3-1 (or the pseudogene TRBV3-2); D is unresolved. The germline V gene has CDR1 LGHDT and CDR2 YNNKEL (reference sequence). V lost 0 bases, J lost 7 bases, and 6 bases lay in between. This CDR3 has 12 amino acids. The CDR3 loop is CASSQDRLGYTF. The DNA of the CDR3 is TGTGCCAGCAGCCAAGATAGGCTTGGCTACACCTTC.

This clone was seen just once. The chain is built from TRBV23-1 and TRBJ2-1; D unclear. TRBV23-1 is recorded as an ORF, its role being uncertain. The ends were cut back, 6 bases at V and 5 bases at J, with 14 bases in the middle. The CDR3 contains 14 residues. CDR3 coding DNA: TGCGCCAGCAGGCGTGAATTACACCACAATGAGCAGTTCTTC. Amino acids: CASRRELHHNEQFF.

As to this clone: This sample also contains other DNA sequences that code for the same CDR3. The chain employs TRBV19 and TRBJ2-7, with TRBD1 matching over 8 bases. Trimming removed 6 bases from V and 4 bases from J; junction bases left unmatched: 5. Germline V gene data show CDR1 as LNHDA and CDR2 as SQIVND (reference sequence). The CDR3 sequence is 13 residues long. Written as DNA, the CDR3 is TGTGCCAGTAGCCGAGGACAGGGTTACGAGCAGTACTTC. The encoded protein is CASSRGQGYEQYF.

The rearrangement uses TRBV18 and TRBJ2-2; 7 nucleotides match TRBD1. CDR3 length: 16 residues. After removal of 3 bases from V and 2 bases from J, the junction contained 6 bases not matched to a gene. The V gene's germline CDR1 is KGHSH and CDR2 LQKENI. The CDR3 spells CASSPPTGTNTGELFF. The CDR3, as DNA: TGTGCCAGCTCACCCCCGACAGGGACCAACACCGGGGAGCTGTTTTTT.

CDR3 nucleotides: TGCGCCAGCAGCCAAGATCTCCGGGGGGCTGCGGGCTACACCTTC. It specifies CASSQDLRGAAGYTF. This rearrangement joins TRBV4-1 to TRBJ1-2, with a weak D call TRBD1 (6 bases). Germline assignment: CDR1 MGHRA and CDR2 YSYEKL. Trimming took 0 bases from V and 8 from J, leaving 16 bases between them. The CDR3 is 15 residues long.

The chain is built from TRBV7-2 and TRBJ2-3; 14 positions match TRBD2. The germline gives CDR1 SGHTA, CDR2 FQGNSA. Trimming removed 3 bases from V and 6 bases from J; junction bases left unmatched: 11. CDR3 length equals 18 residues. CDR3 nucleotide sequence: TGTGCCAGCAGCTTCGGGACTAGCGGGAGACGACGAGGGGATACGCAGTATTTT. Its protein product is CASSFGTSGRRRGDTQYF. The full variable domain, its missing parts supplied by reference TRBV7-2 and TRBJ2-3, is GAGVSQSPSNKVTEKGKDVELRCDPISGHTALYWYRQSLGQGLEFLIYFQGNSAPDKSGLPSDRFSAERTGGSVSTLTIQRTQQEDSAVYLCASSFGTSGRRRGDTQYFGPGTRLTVL.

The chain joins TRBV18 to TRBJ1-1; D not resolved. Trimming took 2 bases from V and 1 from J, leaving 5 bases between them. Looked up from germline, CDR1 is KGHSH and CDR2 is LQKENI. This CDR3 comprises 13 residues. The CDR3 coding sequence is TGTGCCAGCTCACCATCCGAGAACACTGAAGCTTTCTTT. This gives the protein CASSPSENTEAFF.

The chain uses TRBV6-5 and TRBJ1-3; D remains unclear. The CDR3 spans 16 residues. Per germline, CDR1 MNHEY and CDR2 SVGAGI. Deletions cut 0 bases from V and 0 bases from J, with 9 bases between. The CDR3 spells CASSYSGEISGNTIYF. In nucleotides, the CDR3 is TGTGCCAGCAGTTACTCCGGGGAAATCTCTGGAAACACCATATATTTT.

The chain recombines TRBV11-2 with TRBJ1-1; 8 nucleotides match TRBD1. Germline values: CDR1 SGHAT, CDR2 FQNNGV. The J segment lost 0 bases and the V segment lost 9 bases, leaving 9 bases of the junction unmatched. The CDR3 has 15 amino acids. Here the CDR3 reads CASLTQGQVNTEAFF. The CDR3 coding sequence is TGTGCCAGTCTTACCCAGGGACAGGTGAACACTGAAGCTTTCTTT.

The gene calls are TRBV2 and TRBJ2-5, with TRBD1 identical over 7 bases. Germline V gene lookup returns CDR1 SNHLY and CDR2 FYNNEI. This CDR3 comprises 15 residues. V lost 4 bases to trimming and J lost 1 base; unmatched junction nucleotides: 6. CDR3 nucleotide sequence: TGTGCCAGCAGTGCTCAACAGGGGTCCCAAGAGACCCAGTACTTC. Protein sequence: CASSAQQGSQETQYF. Complete variable domain (other parts from reference TRBV2 and TRBJ2-5): EPEVTQTPSHQVTQMGQEVILRCVPISNHLYFYWYRQILGQKVEFLVSFYNNEISEKSEIFDDQFSVERPDGSNFTLKIRSTKLEDSAMYFCASSAQQGSQETQYFGPGTRLLVL.

This clone was picked up one time. The rearrangement uses TRBV15 and TRBJ1-1, with D possibly being TRBD1 (5 bases). This CDR3 spans 13 amino acids. The germline CDR1 and CDR2 sequences are LNHNV and YYDKDF (reference sequence). Trimming took 5 bases from V and 2 from J, leaving 9 bases between them. This chain's CDR3 is CATSGTANTEAFF. The CDR3 DNA follows: TGTGCCACCAGCGGGACGGCTAACACTGAAGCTTTCTTT.

The chain carries TRBV9 and TRBJ2-3; 9 bases agree with TRBD2. The CDR3 is made up of 17 amino acids. CDR1 is SGDLS, CDR2 YYNGEE, per germline. V shed 1 base, J shed 4 bases, and the junction held 10 bases outside the gene matches. The CDR3 here is CASSVTAGGRKADTQYF. The CDR3 DNA is TGTGCCAGCAGCGTAACGGCGGGGGGGAGGAAGGCAGATACGCAGTATTTT.

The chain carries TRBV10-2 and TRBJ2-7, with D uncertain. Germline V gives CDR1 WSHSY, CDR2 SAAADI. Trimming cost V 7 bases and J 4 bases, with 8 bases left between them. The CDR3 has 11 amino acids. The DNA for the CDR3 is TGCGCCAGCACCACCGGGTACGAGCAGTACTTC. Its protein is CASTTGYEQYF.

V usage is TRBV7-9 and J usage is TRBJ1-6, with D maybe TRBD1 (6 bases). V lost 5 bases and J lost 9, with 20 bases in between. The CDR3 loop spans 16 amino acids. Per the germline V gene, CDR1 is SEHNR and CDR2 is FQNEAQ (reference sequence). CDR3 DNA sequence: TGTGCCAGCAGCGAGCCTACAGGGTTTGGCGGTTCACCCCTCCACTTT. It translates to CASSEPTGFGGSPLHF.

V usage is TRBV19 and J usage is TRBJ2-3; D assignment may be TRBD1 or TRBD2 (5 bases each). Germline CDR1 and CDR2: LNHDA and SQIVND (reference sequence). V dropped 4 bases and J dropped 6 bases, with 17 bases sitting between them. The CDR3 runs to 15 residues. CDR3 sequence: CASSKGAGGVDTQYF. The CDR3 coding sequence is TGTGCCAGTAGTAAGGGAGCTGGGGGAGTGGATACGCAGTATTTT.

The chain combines TRBV7-3 with TRBJ2-3, with 10 bases lining up with TRBD2. V lost 4 bases, J lost 0 bases, and 1 base stayed unmatched. CDR1 SGHTA and CDR2 FQGTGA come from the germline V gene. The CDR3 loop spans 15 amino acids. Here the CDR3 reads CASSSLAGSTDTQYF. CDR3 in DNA: TGTGCCAGCAGCTCACTAGCGGGGAGCACAGATACGCAGTATTTT.

The chain links TRBV5-8 to TRBJ2-6, with D unresolved. The germline V and J ends were trimmed by 4 bases and 0 bases, with 11 bases remaining between them. CDR3 length equals 16 residues. From germline, CDR1 is SGHTS and CDR2 YDEGEE. CDR3 nucleotide sequence: TGTGCCAGCAGCGTGTACTCAGGCTCTGGGGCCAACGTCCTGACTTTC. Protein product: CASSVYSGSGANVLTF.

The table lists this clone with a count of one. The chain is built from TRBV6-6 and TRBJ1-5; D is unresolved. Germline assignment: CDR1 MNHNY and CDR2 SVGAGI (reference sequence). The CDR3 has 16 amino acids. Trimming took 6 bases from V and 1 from J, leaving 16 bases between them. The CDR3 nucleotides read TGTGCCAGCAGCTACCGGGCCCCAAAAAGCAATCAGCCCCAGCATTTT. It encodes CASSYRAPKSNQPQHF.